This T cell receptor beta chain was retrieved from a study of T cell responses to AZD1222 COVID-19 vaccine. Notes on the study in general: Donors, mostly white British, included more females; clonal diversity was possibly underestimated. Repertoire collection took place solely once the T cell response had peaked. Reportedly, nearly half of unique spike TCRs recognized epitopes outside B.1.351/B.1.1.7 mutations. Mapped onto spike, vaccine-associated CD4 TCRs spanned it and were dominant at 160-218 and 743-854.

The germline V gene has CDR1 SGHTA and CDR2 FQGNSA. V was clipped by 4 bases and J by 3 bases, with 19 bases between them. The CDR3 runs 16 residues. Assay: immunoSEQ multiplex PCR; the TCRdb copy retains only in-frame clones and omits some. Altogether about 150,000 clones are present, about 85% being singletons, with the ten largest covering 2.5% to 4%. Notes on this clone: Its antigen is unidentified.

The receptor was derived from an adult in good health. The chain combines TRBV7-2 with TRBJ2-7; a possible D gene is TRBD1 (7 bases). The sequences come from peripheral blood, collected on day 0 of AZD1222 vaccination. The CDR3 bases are TGTGCCAGCAGCTCATTCGGCGCGGGACAGTACTACGAGCAGTACTTC. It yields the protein CASSSFGAGQYYEQYF.